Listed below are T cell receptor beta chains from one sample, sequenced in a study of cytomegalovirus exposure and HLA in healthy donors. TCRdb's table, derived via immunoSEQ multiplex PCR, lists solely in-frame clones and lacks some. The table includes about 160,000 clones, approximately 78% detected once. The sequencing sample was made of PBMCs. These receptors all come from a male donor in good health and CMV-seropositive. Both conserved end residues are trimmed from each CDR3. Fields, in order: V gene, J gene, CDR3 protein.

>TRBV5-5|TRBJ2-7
ASSFRGTPSYEQY
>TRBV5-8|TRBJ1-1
ASSSKQLILNTEAF
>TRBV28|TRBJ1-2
ASSFTRTGGGYGYT
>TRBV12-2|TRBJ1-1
ASRLDRVRNTEAF
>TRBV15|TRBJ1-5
ATRGTGNQPQH
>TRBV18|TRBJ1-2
ASSPQNPGQGQTYGYT
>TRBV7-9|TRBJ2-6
ASSTYHGQGASGANGLT
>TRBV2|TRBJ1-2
ASSEVGTGRIRRYT
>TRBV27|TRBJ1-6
ASSTRDSHFSSYNSPLH
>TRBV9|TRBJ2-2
ASSVVSGGAIGELF
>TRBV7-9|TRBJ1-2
ASSSVGGALNYGYT
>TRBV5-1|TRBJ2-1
ASELGTSGIGNEQF
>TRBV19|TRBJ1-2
ASSIGNTGGFRGYT
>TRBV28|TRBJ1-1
ASSPTGDTEAF
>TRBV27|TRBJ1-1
ASSFSGGNTEAF
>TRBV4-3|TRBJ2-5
ASGPGLQETQY
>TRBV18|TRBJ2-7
ASSPTSGSYEQY
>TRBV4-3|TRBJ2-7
ASSQEGPTGLGTYEQY
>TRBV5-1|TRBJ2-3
ASSFGAGGTDTQY
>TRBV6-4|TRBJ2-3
ASSDTAGDTDTQY
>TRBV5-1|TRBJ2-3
ASSFVASGTDTQY
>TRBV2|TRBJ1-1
ASSAAGRAF
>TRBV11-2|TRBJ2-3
ASSLEAGGIGGTPDTQY
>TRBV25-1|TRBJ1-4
ASSEFGGGEKLF
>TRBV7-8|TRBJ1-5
ASSLLGASNQPQH
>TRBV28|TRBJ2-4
ASSKIPFGDRLIAKNIQY
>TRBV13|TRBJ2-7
ASSLGGLSYEQY
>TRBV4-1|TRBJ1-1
ASSPSPRQGARTEAF
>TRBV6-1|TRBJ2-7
ASRQQGPGSYEQY
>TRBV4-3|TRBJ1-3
ASSHTFARGSGNTIY
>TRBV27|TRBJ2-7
ASSLMAGASYEQY
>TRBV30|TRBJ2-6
AWTSGANVLT
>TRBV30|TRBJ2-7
ALRGGTRQASYEQY
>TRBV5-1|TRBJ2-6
ASSLVVGWGSGANGLT
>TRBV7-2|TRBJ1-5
ASSKAGGSNQPQH
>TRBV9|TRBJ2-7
ASSARLLDYEQY
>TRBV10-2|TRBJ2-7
ASSPWGTSSSYEQY
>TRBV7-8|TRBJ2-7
ASSPRQGQSSYEQY
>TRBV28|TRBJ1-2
ASSSRGDHPNYGYT
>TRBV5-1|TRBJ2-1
ASSLQKSYNEQF
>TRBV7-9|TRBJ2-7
ASSLRDRPPYEQY
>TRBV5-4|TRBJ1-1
ASSLADRDVEAF
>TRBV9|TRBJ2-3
ASSVVGVAGDTQY
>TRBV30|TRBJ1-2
AWSFGAGLVYGYT
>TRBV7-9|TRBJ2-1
ASSLGGKRAAYNEQF